This T cell receptor beta chain was retrieved from a study of blood T cell repertoires in COVID-19. In germline, CDR1 is GTSNPN, CDR2 SVGIG (reference sequence). Between the trimmed V and J ends, which lost 1 base and 8 bases, there was a span of 16 bases. The CDR3 length is 14 residues. Here immunoSEQ multiplex PCR was the method, and the copy in TCRdb shows in-frame clones only, minus some. The table lists 400,000 or so clones, approximately 92% of them singletons. The TCR was taken from a young man who had recovered from COVID-19. Material: PBMCs or T cells enriched from blood (not recorded which). The chain joins TRBV30 to TRBJ2-3; the D gene is possibly TRBD1 (6 bases). DNA of the CDR3: TGTGCCTGGAGTGAGGGACACCCCCTAGCTACGCAGTATTTT. Residues: CAWSEGHPLATQYF.